This section outlines one TCR beta chain sequence together with its context. Profiling relied on immunoSEQ multiplex PCR, and the TCRdb table lists in-frame clones only, not all of them. Of roughly 25,000 clones listed, around 82% are singletons. Losses at the gene ends were 0 bases for V and 2 bases for J; bases not matched to a gene: 6. The germline V gene encodes CDR1 SGHKS and CDR2 YYEKEE (reference sequence). The CDR3 has 17 residues. The sample originates from a study of PD-L1 blockade in urothelial cancer. Study at large: Blood analyses occurred 3 weeks (second dose) and 6 weeks post treatment start. Blood yielded a median of 141,255 T cells per sample.

Indicated time point: peripheral blood 6 weeks after treatment start. Each patient presented with locally advanced or metastatic urothelial carcinoma. The chain employs TRBV5-5 and TRBJ1-4, with TRBD1 identical over 8 bases. The TCR was taken from a man in his 70s with urothelial cancer. The material sequenced was PBMCs, taken around atezolizumab (anti-PD-L1) treatment. CDR3 region: CASSLGQGLGTNEKLFF. In DNA, the CDR3 is TGTGCCAGCAGCTTGGGACAGGGGTTGGGGACTAATGAAAAACTGTTTTTT.